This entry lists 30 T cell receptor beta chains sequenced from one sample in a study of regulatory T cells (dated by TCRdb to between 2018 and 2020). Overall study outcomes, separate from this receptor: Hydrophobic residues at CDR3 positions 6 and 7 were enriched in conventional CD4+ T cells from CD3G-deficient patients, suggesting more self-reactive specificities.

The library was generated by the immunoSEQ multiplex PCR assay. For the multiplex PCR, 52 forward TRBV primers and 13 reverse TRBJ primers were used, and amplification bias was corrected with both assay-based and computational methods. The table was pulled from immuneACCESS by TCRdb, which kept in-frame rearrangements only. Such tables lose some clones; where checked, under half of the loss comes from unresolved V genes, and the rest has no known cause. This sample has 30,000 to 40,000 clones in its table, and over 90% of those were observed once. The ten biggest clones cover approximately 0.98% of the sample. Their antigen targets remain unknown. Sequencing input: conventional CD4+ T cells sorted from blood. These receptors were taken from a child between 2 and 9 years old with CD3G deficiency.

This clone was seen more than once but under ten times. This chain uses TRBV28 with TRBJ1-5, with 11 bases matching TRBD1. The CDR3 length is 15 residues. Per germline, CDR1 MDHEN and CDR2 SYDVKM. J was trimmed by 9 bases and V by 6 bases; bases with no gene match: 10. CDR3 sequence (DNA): TGTGCCAGCAGCAAGGGGACAGGGGGTCCCTCGCCCCAGCATTTT. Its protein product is CASSKGTGGPSPQHF.

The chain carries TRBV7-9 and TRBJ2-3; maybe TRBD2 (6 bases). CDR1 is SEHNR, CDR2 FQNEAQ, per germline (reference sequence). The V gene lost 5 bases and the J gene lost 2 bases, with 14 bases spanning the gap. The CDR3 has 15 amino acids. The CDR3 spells CASSGSGLATDTQYF. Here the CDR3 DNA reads TGTGCCAGCAGCGGCTCGGGACTCGCCACAGATACGCAGTATTTT.

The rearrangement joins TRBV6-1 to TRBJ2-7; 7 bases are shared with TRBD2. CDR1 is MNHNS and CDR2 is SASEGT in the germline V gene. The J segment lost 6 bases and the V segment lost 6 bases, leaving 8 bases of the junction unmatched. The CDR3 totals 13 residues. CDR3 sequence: CASSSNGEGEQYF. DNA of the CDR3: TGTGCCAGCAGCTCGAACGGGGAGGGCGAGCAGTACTTC.

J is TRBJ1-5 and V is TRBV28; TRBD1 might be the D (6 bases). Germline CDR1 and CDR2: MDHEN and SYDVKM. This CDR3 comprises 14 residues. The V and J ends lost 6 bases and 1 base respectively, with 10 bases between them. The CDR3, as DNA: TGTGCCAGCAGCAGGGGTTCGAGCAATCAGCCCCAGCATTTT. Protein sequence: CASSRGSSNQPQHF.

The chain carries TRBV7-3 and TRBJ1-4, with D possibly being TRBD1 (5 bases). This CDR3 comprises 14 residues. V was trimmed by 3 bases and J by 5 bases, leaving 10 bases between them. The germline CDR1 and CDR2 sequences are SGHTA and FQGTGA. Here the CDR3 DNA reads TGTGCCAGCAGCTTCGGGACCGGGAATGAAAAACTGTTTTTT. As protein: CASSFGTGNEKLFF.

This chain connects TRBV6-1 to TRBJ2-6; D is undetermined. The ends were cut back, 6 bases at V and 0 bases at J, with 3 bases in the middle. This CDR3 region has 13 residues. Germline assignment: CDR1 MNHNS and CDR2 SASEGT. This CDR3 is CASRHSGANVLTF. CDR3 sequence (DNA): TGTGCCAGCAGGCACTCTGGGGCCAACGTCCTGACTTTC.

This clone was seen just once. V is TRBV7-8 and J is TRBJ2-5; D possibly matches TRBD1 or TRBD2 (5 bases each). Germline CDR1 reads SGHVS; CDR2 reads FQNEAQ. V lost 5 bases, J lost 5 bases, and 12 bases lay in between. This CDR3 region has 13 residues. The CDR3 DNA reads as TGTGCCAGCAGCCCATCAGGGAGCGAGACCCAGTACTTC. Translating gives CASSPSGSETQYF.

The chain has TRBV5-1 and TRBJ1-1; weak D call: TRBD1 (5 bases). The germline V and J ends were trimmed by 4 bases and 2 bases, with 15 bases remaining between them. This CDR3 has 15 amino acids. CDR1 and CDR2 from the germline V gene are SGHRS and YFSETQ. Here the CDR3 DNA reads TGCGCCAGCAGCCGGGGGACTCTTGATAACACTGAAGCTTTCTTT. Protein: CASSRGTLDNTEAFF.

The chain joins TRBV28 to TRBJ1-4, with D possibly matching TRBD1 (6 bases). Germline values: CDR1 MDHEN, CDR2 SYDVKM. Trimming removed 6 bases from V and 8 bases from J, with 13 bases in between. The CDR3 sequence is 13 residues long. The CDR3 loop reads CASRLQGTEKLFF. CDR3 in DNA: TGTGCCAGCAGGCTACAGGGAACCGAAAAACTGTTTTTT.

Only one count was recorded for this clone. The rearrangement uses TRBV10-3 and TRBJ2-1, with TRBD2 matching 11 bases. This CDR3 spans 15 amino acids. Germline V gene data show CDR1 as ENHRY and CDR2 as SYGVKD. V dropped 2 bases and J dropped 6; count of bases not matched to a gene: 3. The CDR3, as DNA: TGTGCCATCAGTGAGGGACTAGCGGGTACCAATGAGCAGTTCTTC. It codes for CAISEGLAGTNEQFF.

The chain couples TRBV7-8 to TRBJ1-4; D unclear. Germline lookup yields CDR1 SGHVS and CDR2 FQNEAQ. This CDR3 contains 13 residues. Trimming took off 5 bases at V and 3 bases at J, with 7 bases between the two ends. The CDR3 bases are TGTGCCAGCAGCCGGACTCCTAATGAAAAACTGTTTTTT. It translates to CASSRTPNEKLFF.

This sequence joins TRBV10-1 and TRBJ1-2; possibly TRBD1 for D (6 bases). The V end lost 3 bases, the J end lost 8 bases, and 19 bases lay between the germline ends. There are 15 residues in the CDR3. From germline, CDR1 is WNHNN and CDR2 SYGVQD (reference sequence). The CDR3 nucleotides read TGCGCCAGCAGTGAAGGGGGAAGGGCTATGCGGGGCTACACCTTC. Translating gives CASSEGGRAMRGYTF.

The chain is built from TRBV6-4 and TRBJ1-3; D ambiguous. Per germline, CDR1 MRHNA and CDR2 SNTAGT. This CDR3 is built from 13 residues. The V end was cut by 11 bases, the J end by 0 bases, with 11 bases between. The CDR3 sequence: CAGRICSGNTIYF. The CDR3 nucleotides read TGTGCCGGGAGGATCTGCTCTGGAAACACCATATATTTT.

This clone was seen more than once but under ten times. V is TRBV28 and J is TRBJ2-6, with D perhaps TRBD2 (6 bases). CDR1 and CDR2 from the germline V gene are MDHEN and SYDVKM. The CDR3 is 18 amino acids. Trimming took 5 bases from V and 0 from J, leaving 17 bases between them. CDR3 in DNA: TGTGCCAGCAGTCCCCGCCGGGACTTCATCTCTGGGGCCAACGTCCTGACTTTC. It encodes CASSPRRDFISGANVLTF.

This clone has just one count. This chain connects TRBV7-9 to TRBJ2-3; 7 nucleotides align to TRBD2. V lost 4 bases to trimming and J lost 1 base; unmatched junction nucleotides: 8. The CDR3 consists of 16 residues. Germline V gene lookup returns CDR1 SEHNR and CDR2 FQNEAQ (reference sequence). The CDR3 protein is CASSSRRGSGTDTQYF. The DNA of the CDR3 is TGTGCCAGCAGCTCGAGGCGGGGGTCGGGCACAGATACGCAGTATTTT.

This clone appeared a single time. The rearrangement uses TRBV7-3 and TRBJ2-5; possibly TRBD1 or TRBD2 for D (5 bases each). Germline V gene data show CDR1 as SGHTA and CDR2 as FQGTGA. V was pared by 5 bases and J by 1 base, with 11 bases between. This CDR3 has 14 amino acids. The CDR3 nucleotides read TGTGCCAGCAGCGTACCCGGGACCCAAGAGACCCAGTACTTC. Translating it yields CASSVPGTQETQYF.

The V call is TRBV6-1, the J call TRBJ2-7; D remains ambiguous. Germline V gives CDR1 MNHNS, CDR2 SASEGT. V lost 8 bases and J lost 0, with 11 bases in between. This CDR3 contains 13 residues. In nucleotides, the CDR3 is TGTGCCAGCGGGTGGCCGAACTCCTACGAGCAGTACTTC. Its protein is CASGWPNSYEQYF.

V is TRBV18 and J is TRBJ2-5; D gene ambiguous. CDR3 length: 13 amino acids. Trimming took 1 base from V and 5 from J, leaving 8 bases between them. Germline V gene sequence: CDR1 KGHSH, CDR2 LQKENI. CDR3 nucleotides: TGTGCCAGCTCACCACAAAGAAGGGAGACCCAGTACTTC. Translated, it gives CASSPQRRETQYF.

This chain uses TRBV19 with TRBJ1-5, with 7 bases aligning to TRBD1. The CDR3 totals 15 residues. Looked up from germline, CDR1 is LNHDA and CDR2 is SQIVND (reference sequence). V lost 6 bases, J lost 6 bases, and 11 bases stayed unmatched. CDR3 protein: CASSVLTGLGQPQHF. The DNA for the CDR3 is TGTGCCAGTAGCGTCCTGACAGGGTTAGGTCAGCCCCAGCATTTT. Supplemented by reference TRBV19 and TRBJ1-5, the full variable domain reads DGGITQSPKYLFRKEGQNVTLSCEQNLNHDAMYWYRQDPGQGLRLIYYSQIVNDFQKGDIAEGYSVSREKKESFPLTVTSAQKNPTAFYLCASSVLTGLGQPQHFGDGTRLSIL.

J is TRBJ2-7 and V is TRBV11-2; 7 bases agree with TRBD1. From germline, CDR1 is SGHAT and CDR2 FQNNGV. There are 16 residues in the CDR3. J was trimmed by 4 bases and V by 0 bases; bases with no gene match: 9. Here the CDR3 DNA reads TGTGCCAGCAGCTTAGATCGGGGTAACAGGGGATACGAGCAGTACTTC. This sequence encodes CASSLDRGNRGYEQYF.

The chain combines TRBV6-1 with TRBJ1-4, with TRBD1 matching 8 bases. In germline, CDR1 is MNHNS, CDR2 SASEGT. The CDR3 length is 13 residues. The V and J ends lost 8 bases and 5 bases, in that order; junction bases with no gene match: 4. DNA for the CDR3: TGTGCCAGCCGACAGGGGTTAAATGAAAAACTGTTTTTT. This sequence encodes CASRQGLNEKLFF.

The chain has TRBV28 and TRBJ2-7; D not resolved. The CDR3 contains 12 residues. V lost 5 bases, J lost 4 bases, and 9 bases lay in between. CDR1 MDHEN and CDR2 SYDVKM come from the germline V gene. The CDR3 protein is CASSQQGYEQYF. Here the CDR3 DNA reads TGTGCCAGCAGTCAACAAGGATACGAGCAGTACTTC.

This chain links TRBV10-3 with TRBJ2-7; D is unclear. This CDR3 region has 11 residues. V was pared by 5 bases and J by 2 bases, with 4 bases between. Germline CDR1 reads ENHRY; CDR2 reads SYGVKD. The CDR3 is CAISLTYEQYF. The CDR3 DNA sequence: TGTGCCATCAGTTTGACCTACGAGCAGTACTTC.

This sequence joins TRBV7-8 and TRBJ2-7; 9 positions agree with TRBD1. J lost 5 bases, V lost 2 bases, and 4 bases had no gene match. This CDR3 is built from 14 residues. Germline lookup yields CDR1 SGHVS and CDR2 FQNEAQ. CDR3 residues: CASSLRRTGDEQYF. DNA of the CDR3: TGTGCCAGCAGCTTAAGGCGGACAGGGGACGAGCAGTACTTC. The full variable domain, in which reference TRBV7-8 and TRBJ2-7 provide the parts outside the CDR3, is GAGVSQSPRYKVAKRGQDVALRCDPISGHVSLFWYQQALGQGPEFLTYFQNEAQLDKSGLPSDRFFAERPEGSVSTLKIQRTQQEDSAVYLCASSLRRTGDEQYFGPGTRLTVT.

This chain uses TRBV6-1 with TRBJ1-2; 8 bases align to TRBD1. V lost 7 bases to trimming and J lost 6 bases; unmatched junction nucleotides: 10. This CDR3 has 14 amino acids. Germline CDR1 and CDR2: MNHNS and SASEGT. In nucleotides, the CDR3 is TGTGCCAGCATGCCGGGCGGACAGGGACATGGCTACACCTTC. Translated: CASMPGGQGHGYTF.

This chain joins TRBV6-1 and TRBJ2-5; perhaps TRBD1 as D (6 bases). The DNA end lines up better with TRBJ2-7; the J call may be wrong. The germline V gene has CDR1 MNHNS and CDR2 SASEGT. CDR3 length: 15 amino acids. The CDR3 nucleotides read TGTGCCAGCTCCGACGCCAGGGGTGGGATCTACGAGCAGTACTTC. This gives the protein CASSDARGGIYEQYF.

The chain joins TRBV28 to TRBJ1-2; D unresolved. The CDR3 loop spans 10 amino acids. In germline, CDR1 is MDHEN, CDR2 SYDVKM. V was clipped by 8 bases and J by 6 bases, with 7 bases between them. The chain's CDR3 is CASERNGYTF. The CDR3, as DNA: TGTGCCAGCGAGAGGAATGGCTACACCTTC.

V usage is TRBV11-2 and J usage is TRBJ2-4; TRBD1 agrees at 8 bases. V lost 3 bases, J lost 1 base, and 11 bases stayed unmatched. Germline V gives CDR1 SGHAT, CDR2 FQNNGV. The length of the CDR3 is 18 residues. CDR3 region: CASSLTSSGGFAKNIQYF. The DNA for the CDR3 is TGTGCCAGCAGCTTGACATCCTCAGGGGGCTTTGCCAAAAACATTCAGTACTTC.

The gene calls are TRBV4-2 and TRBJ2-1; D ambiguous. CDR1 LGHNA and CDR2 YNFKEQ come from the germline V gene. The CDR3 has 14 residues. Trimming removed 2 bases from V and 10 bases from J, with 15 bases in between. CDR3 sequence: CASSQRQARGEQFF. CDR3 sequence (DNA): TGTGCCAGCAGCCAACGACAAGCTCGAGGAGAGCAGTTCTTC.

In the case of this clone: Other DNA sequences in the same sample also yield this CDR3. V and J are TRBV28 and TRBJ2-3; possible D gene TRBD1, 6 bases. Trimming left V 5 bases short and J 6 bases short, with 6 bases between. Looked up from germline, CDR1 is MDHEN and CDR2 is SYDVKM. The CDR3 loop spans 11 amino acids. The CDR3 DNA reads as TGTGCCAGCAGTCAGGGGGATACGCAGTATTTT. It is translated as CASSQGDTQYF. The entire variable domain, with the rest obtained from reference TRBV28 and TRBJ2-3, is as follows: DVKVTQSSRYLVKRTGEKVFLECVQDMDHENMFWYRQDPGLGLRLIYFSYDVKMKEKGDIPEGYSVSREKKERFSLILESASTNQTSMYLCASSQGDTQYFGPGTRLTVL.